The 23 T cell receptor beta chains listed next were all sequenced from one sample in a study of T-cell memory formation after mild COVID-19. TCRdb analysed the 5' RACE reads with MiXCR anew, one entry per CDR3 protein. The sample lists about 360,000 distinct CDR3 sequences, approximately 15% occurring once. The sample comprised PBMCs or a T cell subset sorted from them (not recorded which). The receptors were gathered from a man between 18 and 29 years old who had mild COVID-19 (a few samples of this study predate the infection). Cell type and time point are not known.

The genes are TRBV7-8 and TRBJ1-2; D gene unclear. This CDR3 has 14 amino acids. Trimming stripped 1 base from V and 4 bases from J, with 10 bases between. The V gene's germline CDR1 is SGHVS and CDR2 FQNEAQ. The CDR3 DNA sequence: TGTGCCAGCAGCTTAGAGGGCAGGCCCTATGGCTACACCTTC. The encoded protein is CASSLEGRPYGYTF.

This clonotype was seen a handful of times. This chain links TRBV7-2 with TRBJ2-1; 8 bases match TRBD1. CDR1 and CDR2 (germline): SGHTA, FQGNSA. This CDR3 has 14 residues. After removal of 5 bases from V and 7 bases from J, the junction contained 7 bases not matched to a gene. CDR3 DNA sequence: TGTGCCAGCAGCCTAAGACAGGGGAGAAATGAGCAGTTCTTC. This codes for CASSLRQGRNEQFF.

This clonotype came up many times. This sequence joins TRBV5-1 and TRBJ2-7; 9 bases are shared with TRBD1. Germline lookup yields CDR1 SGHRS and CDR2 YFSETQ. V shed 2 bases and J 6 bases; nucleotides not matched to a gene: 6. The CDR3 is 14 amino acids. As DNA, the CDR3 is TGCGCCAGCAGCTTTCTTACAGGGGGCTCCGAGCAGTACTTC. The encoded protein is CASSFLTGGSEQYF. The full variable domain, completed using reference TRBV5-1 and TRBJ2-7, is KAGVTQTPRYLIKTRGQQVTLSCSPISGHRSVSWYQQTPGQGLQFLFEYFSETQRNKGNFPGRFSGRQFSNSRSEMNVSTLELGDSALYLCASSFLTGGSEQYFGPGTRLTVT.

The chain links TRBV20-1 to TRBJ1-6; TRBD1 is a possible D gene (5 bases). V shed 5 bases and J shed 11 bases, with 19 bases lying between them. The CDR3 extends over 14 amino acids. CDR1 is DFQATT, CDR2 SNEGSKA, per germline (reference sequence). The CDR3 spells CSARRQAGGAPLHF. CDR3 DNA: TGCAGTGCTCGAAGGCAGGCCGGGGGAGCACCCCTCCACTTT.

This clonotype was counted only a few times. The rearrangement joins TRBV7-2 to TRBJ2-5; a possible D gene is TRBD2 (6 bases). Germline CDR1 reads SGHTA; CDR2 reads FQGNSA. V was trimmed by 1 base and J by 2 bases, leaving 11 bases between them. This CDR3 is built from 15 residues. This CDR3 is CASSLVAGRQETQYF. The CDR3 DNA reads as TGTGCCAGCAGCTTAGTTGCGGGGCGACAAGAGACCCAGTACTTC. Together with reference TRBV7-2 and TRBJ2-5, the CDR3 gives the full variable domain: GAGVSQSPSNKVTEKGKDVELRCDPISGHTALYWYRQSLGQGLEFLIYFQGNSAPDKSGLPSDRFSAERTGGSVSTLTIQRTQQEDSAVYLCASSLVAGRQETQYFGPGTRLLVL.

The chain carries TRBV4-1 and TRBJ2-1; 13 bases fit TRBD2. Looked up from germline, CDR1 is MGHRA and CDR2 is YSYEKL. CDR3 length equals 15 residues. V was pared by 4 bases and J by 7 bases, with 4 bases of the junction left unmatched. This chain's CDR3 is CASSRRLAGGNEQFF. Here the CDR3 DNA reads TGCGCCAGCAGCCGGCGACTAGCGGGGGGAAATGAGCAGTTCTTC.

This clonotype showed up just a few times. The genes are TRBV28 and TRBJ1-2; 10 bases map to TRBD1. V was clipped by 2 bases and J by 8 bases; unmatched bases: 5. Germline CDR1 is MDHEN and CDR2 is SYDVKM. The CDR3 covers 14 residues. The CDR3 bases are TGTGCCAGCAGTTTAAGGGACAGGGGAATGGGCTACACCTTC. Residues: CASSLRDRGMGYTF.

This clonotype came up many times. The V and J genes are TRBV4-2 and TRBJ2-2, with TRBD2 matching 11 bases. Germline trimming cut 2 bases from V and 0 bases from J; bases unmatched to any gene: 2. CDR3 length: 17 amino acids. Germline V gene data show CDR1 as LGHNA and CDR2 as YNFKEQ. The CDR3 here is CASSQPSGGSNTGELFF. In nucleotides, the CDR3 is TGTGCCAGCAGCCAACCTAGCGGGGGGTCGAACACCGGGGAGCTGTTTTTT.

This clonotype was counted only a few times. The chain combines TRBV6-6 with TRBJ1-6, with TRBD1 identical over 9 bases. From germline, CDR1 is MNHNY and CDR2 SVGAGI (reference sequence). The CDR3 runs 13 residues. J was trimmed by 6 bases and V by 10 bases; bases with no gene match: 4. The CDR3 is CATSGQGNSPLHF. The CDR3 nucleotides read TGTGCCACCTCGGGACAGGGTAATTCACCCCTCCACTTT.

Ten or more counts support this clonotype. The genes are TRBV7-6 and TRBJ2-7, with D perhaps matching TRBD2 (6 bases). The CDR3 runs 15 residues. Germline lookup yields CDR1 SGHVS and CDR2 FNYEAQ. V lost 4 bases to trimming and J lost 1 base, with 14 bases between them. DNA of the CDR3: TGTGCCAGCAGCTCATCACCGGGACTTTCCTACGAGCAGTACTTC. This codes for CASSSSPGLSYEQYF.

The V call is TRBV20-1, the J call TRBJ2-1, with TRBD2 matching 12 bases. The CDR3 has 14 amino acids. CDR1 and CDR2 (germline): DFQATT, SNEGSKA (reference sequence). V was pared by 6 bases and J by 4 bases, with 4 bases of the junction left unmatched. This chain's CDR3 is CSADTSGGYNEQFF. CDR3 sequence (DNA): TGCAGTGCCGATACTAGCGGGGGGTACAATGAGCAGTTCTTC.

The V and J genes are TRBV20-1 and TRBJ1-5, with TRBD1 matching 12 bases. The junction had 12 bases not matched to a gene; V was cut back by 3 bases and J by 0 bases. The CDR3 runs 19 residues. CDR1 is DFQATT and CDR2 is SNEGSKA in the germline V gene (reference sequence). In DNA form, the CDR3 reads TGCAGTGCTAGCGCCTTCCGGGACAGGGGGCGAGGTAGCAATCAGCCCCAGCATTTT. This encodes CSASAFRDRGRGSNQPQHF.

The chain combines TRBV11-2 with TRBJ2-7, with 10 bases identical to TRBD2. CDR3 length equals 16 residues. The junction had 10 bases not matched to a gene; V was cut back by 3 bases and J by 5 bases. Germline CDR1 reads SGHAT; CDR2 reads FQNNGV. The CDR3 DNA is TGTGCCAGCAGCTTCACTTTCGGGACTAGCGACCACGAGCAGTACTTC. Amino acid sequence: CASSFTFGTSDHEQYF.

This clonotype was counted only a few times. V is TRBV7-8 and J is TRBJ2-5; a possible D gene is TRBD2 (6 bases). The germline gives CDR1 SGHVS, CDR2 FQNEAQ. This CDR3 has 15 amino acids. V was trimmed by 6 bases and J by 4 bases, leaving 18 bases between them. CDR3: CASSKHRESGETQYF. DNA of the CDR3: TGTGCCAGCAGTAAACACCGGGAGAGCGGAGAGACCCAGTACTTC.

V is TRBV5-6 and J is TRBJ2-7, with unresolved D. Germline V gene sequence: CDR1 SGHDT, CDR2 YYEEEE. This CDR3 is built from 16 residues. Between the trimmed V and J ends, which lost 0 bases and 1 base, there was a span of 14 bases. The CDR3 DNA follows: TGTGCCAGCAGCTTGGCGTACTCTTCGGATTCCTACGAGCAGTACTTC. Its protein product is CASSLAYSSDSYEQYF.

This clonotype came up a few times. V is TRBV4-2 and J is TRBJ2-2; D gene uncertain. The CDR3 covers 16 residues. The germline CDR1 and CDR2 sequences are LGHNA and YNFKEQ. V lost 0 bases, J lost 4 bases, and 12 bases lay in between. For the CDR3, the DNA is TGTGCCAGCAGCCAAGAACCCCGACTCGCCACCGGGGAGCTGTTTTTT. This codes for CASSQEPRLATGELFF.

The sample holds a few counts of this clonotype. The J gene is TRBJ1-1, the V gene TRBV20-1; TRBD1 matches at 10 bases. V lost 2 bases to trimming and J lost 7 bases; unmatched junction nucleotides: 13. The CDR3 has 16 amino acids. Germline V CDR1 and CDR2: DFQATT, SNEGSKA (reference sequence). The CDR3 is CSARLGTGASLFEAFF. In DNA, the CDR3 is TGCAGTGCTAGACTGGGGACAGGGGCGTCTCTCTTTGAAGCTTTCTTT.

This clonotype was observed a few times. The CDR3: CATRTKTGEQFF. The CDR3 nucleotides read TGTGCCACCAGGACCAAGACGGGTGAGCAGTTCTTC. The chain employs TRBV24-1 and TRBJ2-1, with no clear D. Germline V CDR1 and CDR2: KGHDR, SFDVKD. The length of the CDR3 is 12 residues. V was cut by 7 bases and J by 9 bases, with 12 bases left in between.

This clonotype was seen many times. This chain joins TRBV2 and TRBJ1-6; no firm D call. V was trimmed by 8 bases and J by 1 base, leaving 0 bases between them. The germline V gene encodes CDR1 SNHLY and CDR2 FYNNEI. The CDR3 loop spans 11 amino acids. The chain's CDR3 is CASSYNSPLHF. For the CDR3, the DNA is TGTGCCAGCTCCTATAATTCACCCCTCCACTTT. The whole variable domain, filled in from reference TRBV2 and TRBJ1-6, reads EPEVTQTPSHQVTQMGQEVILRCVPISNHLYFYWYRQILGQKVEFLVSFYNNEISEKSEIFDDQFSVERPDGSNFTLKIRSTKLEDSAMYFCASSYNSPLHFGNGTRLTVT.

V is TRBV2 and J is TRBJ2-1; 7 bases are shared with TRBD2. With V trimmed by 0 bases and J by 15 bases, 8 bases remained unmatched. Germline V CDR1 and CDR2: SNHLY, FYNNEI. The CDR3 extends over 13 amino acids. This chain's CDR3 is CASSEALKGEGFF. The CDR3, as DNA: TGTGCCAGCAGTGAAGCGCTTAAAGGGGAGGGGTTCTTC.

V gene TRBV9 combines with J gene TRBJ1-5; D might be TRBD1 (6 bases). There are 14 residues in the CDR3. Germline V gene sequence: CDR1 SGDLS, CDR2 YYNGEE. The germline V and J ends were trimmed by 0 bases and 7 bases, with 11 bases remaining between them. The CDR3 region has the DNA TGTGCCAGCAGCGTAGGGGGGGCACAGCAGCCCCAGCATTTT. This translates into CASSVGGAQQPQHF.

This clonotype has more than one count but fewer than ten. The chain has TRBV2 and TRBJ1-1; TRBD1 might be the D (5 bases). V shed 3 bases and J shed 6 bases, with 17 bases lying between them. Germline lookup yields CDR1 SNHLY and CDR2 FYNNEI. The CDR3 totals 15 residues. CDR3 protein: CASSDIVGGVPEAFF. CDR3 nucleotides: TGTGCCAGCAGTGATATAGTCGGAGGGGTCCCTGAAGCTTTCTTT.

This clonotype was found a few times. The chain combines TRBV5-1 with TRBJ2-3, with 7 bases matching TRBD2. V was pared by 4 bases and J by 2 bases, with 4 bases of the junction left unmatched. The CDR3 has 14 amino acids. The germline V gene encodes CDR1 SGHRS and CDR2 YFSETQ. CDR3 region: CASSPGTTTDTQYF. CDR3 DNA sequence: TGCGCCAGCAGCCCAGGGACTACCACAGATACGCAGTATTTT. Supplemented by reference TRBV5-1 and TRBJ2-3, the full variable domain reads KAGVTQTPRYLIKTRGQQVTLSCSPISGHRSVSWYQQTPGQGLQFLFEYFSETQRNKGNFPGRFSGRQFSNSRSEMNVSTLELGDSALYLCASSPGTTTDTQYFGPGTRLTVL.